The 2 T cell receptor beta chains below were found in one sample sequenced in a study of T-cell reconstitution after alpha-beta-depleted transplantation in children. A TCRbeta library incorporating unique molecular identifiers was prepared. TCRdb recomputed calls from the PCR reads with MiXCR, one row per CDR3 protein. The sample comprises around 380,000 distinct CDR3 sequences, roughly a tenth of which are singletons, and roughly 5.1% rests with the top ten. The sample consisted of PBMCs from the stem cell graft donor, taken from the stem cell graft. The receptors derive from a human donor who donated a stem cell graft to a child with acute myeloid leukemia.

The chain uses TRBV5-1 and TRBJ2-5, with no clear D. The V and J ends lost 4 bases and 2 bases respectively, with 18 bases between them. CDR1 and CDR2 (germline): SGHRS, YFSETQ. The CDR3 has 16 amino acids. The CDR3 protein is CASSRSRATNQETQYF. The CDR3 DNA is TGCGCCAGCAGCCGCTCTAGAGCGACAAATCAAGAGACCCAGTACTTC.

This sequence joins TRBV29-1 and TRBJ1-1, with TRBD1 as a possible D gene (5 bases). Trimming took off 4 bases at V and 3 bases at J, with 18 bases between the two ends. The germline V gene encodes CDR1 SQVTM and CDR2 ANQGSEA. CDR3 size: 15 residues. The DNA of the CDR3 is TGCAGCGTTGGGTGGGGCCTGCAGGAAGACACTGAAGCTTTCTTT. As protein: CSVGWGLQEDTEAFF.